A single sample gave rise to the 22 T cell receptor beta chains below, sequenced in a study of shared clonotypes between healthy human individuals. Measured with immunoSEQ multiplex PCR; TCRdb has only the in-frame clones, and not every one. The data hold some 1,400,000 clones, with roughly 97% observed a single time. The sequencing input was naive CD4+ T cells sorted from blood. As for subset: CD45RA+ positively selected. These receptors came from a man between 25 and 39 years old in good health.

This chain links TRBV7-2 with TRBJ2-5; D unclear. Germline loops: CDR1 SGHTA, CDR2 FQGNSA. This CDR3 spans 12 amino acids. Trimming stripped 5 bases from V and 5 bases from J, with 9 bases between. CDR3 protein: CASSPTLETQYF. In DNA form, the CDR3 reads TGTGCCAGCAGCCCAACCCTGGAGACCCAGTACTTC.

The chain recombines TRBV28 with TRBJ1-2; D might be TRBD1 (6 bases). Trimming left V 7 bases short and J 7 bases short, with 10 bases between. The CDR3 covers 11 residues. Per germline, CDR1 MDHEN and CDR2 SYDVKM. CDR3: CASKVGAGYTF. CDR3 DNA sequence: TGTGCCAGCAAGGTGGGGGCTGGCTACACCTTC.

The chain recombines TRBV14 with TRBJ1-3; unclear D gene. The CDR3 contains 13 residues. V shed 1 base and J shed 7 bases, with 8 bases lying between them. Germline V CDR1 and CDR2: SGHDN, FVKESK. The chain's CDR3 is CASSQGLGNTIYF. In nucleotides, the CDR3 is TGTGCCAGCAGCCAAGGACTAGGGAACACCATATATTTT.

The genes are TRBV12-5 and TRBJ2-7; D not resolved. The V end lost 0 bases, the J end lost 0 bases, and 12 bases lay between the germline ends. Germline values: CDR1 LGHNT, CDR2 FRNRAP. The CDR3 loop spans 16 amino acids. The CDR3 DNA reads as TGTGCTAGTGGTTTGGTACAAACGGATAGCTCCTACGAGCAGTACTTC. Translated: CASGLVQTDSSYEQYF.

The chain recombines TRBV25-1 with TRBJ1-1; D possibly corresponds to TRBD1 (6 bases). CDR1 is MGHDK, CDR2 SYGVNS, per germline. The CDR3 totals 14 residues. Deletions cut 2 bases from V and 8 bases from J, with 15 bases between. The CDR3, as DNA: TGTGCCAGCAGTGAACGGGACACCGGGCTCGAAGCTTTCTTT. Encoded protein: CASSERDTGLEAFF.

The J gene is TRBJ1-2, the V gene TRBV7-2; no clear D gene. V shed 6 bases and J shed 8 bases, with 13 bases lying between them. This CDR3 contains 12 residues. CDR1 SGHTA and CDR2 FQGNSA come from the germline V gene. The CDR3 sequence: CASRRGSMGYTF. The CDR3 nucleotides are TGTGCCAGCAGACGGGGAAGCATGGGCTACACCTTC.

In nucleotides, the CDR3 is TGTGCCAGCAGCCTACTCGGGCCTGTAACCGGGGAGCTGTTTTTT. Protein sequence: CASSLLGPVTGELFF. V gene TRBV7-8 combines with J gene TRBJ2-2; no definite D call. Trimming took off 5 bases at V and 5 bases at J, with 15 bases between the two ends. Germline assignment: CDR1 SGHVS and CDR2 FQNEAQ. The CDR3 loop spans 15 amino acids. The variable domain in full, with the rest retrieved from reference TRBV7-8 and TRBJ2-2, is GAGVSQSPRYKVAKRGQDVALRCDPISGHVSLFWYQQALGQGPEFLTYFQNEAQLDKSGLPSDRFFAERPEGSVSTLKIQRTQQEDSAVYLCASSLLGPVTGELFFGEGSRLTVL.

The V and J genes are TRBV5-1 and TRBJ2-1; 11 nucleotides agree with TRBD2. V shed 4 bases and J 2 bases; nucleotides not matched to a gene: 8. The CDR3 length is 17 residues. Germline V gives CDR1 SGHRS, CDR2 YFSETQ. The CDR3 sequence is CASSPGLAGIPYNEQFF. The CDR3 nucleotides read TGCGCCAGCAGCCCCGGACTAGCGGGCATCCCCTACAATGAGCAGTTCTTC. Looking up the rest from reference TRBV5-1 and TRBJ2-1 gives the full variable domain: KAGVTQTPRYLIKTRGQQVTLSCSPISGHRSVSWYQQTPGQGLQFLFEYFSETQRNKGNFPGRFSGRQFSNSRSEMNVSTLELGDSALYLCASSPGLAGIPYNEQFFGPGTRLTVL.

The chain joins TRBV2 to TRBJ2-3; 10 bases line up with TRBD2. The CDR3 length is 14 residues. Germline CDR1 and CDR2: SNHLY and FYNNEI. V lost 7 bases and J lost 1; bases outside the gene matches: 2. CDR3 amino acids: CASKGTSGTDTQYF. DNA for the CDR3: TGTGCCAGCAAGGGGACTAGCGGCACAGATACGCAGTATTTT. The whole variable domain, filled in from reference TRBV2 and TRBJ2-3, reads EPEVTQTPSHQVTQMGQEVILRCVPISNHLYFYWYRQILGQKVEFLVSFYNNEISEKSEIFDDQFSVERPDGSNFTLKIRSTKLEDSAMYFCASKGTSGTDTQYFGPGTRLTVL.

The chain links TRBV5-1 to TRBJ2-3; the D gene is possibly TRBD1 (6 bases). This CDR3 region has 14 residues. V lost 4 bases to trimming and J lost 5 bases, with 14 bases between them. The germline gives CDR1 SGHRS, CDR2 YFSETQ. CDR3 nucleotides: TGCGCCAGCAGCCGGGGACAAGGTGAAGATACGCAGTATTTT. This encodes CASSRGQGEDTQYF.

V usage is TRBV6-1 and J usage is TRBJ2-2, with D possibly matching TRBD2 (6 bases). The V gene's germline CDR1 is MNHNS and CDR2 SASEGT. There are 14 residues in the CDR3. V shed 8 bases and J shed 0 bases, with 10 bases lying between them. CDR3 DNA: TGTGCCAGCTCCGGGGGAGCGAACACCGGGGAGCTGTTTTTT. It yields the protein CASSGGANTGELFF.

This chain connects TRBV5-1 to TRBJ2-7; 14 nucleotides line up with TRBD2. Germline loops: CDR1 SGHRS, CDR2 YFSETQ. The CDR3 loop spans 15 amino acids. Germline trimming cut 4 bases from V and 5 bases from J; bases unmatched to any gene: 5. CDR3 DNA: TGCGCCAGCAGCCGGGGACTAGCGGGAGTGGACGAGCAGTACTTC. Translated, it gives CASSRGLAGVDEQYF.

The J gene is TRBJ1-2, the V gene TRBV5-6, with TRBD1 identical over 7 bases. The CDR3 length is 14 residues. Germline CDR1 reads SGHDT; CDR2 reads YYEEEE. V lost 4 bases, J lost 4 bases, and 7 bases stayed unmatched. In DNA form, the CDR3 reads TGTGCCAGCAGCCGTGACAGGGTCGGCTATGGCTACACCTTC. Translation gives CASSRDRVGYGYTF.

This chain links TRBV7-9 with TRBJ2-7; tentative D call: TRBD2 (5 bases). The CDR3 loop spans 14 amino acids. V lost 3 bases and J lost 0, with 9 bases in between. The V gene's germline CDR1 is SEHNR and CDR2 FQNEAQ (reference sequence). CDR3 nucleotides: TGTGCCAGCAGCTTCAACGGGAACTCCTACGAGCAGTACTTC. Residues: CASSFNGNSYEQYF.

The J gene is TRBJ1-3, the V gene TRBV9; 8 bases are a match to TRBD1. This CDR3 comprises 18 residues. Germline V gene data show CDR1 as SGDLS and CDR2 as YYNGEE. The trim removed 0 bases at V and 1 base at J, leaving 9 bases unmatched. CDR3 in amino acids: CASSVGPTGGGSGNTIYF. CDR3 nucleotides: TGTGCCAGCAGCGTAGGGCCCACAGGGGGAGGTTCTGGAAACACCATATATTTT.

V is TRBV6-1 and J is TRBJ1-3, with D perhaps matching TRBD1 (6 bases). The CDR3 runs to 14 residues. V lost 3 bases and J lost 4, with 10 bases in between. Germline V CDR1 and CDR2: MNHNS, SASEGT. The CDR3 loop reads CASSDTGTGNTIYF. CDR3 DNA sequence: TGTGCCAGCAGTGACACAGGGACGGGAAACACCATATATTTT.

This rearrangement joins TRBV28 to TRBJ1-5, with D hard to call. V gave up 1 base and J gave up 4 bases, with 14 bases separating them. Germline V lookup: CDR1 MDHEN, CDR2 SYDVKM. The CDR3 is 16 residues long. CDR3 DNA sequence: TGTGCCAGCAGTTTATTTGGTTGGCTGCCGAATCAGCCCCAGCATTTT. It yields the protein CASSLFGWLPNQPQHF.

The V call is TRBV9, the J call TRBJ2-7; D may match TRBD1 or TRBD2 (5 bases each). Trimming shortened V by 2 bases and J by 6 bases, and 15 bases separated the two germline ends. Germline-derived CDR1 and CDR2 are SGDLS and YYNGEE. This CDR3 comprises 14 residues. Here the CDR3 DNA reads TGTGCCAGCAGCGTTTCCCCTTCTGGGGGCGAGCAGTACTTC. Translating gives CASSVSPSGGEQYF.

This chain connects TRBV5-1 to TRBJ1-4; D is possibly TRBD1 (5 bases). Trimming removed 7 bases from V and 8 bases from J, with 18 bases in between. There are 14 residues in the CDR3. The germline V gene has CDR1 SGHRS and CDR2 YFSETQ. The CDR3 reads CASGIGVGQEKLFF. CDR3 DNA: TGCGCCAGCGGGATAGGGGTCGGGCAGGAAAAACTGTTTTTT.

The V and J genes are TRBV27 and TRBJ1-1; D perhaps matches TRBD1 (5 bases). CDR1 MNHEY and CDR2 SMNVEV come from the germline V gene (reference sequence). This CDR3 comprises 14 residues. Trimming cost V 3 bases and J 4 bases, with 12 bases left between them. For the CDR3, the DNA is TGTGCCAGCAGTTTCCTTCGGGGCGGCACTGAAGCTTTCTTT. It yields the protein CASSFLRGGTEAFF.

DNA of the CDR3: TGTGCCAGTAGTAACGGCTGGGGAGGCAATCAGCCCCAGCATTTT. Translation gives CASSNGWGGNQPQHF. The J gene is TRBJ1-5, the V gene TRBV19; D gene unclear. The CDR3 covers 15 residues. CDR1 and CDR2 from the germline V gene are LNHDA and SQIVND (reference sequence). Trimming left V 4 bases short and J 2 bases short, with 12 bases between.

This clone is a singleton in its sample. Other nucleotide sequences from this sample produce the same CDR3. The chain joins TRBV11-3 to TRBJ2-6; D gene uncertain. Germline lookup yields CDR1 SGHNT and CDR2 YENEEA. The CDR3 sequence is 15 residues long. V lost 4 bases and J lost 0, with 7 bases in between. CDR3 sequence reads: CASSSGPSGANVLTF. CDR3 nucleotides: TGTGCCAGCAGCTCTGGGCCCTCTGGGGCCAACGTCCTGACTTTC.